This is a list of T cell receptor beta chains from one sample in a study of T cell repertoires in aging, cancer and after chemotherapy. In TCRdb, the multiplex PCR reads were re-called with MiXCR into one record per CDR3 protein. The table records fewer than 15,000 distinct CDR3 sequences, 25% of them present only once. Material for sequencing was blood. All receptors derive from a human donor in good health. Both conserved end residues are trimmed from each CDR3. The order of the fields is V gene, CDR3 length, J gene, D gene, CDR3 protein. The D gene is left open where the match is weak.

TRBV6-1	10	TRBJ1-1	.	ASSEAHTEAF
TRBV10-3	8	TRBJ1-6	.	AIWISPLH
TRBV29-1	10	TRBJ1-2	.	SVEGDQGGYT
TRBV28	16	TRBJ1-6	.	ATGQGQRGSSYNSPLH
TRBV29-1	11	TRBJ2-7	.	SVVSAATYEQY
TRBV7-9	14	TRBJ1-6	.	ASSPFPLLYNSPLH
TRBV20-1	11	TRBJ1-2	.	SASERGRNGYT
TRBV29-1	8	TRBJ1-1	.	SARNTEAF
TRBV28	12	TRBJ1-2	TRBD1	ASSGPDRVGGYT
TRBV6-1	12	TRBJ2-3	.	ASSESGVADTQY
TRBV7-2	13	TRBJ1-5	.	ASSPQGYSNQPQH
TRBV7-9	13	TRBJ1-1	TRBD1	ASSTARQGNTEAF
TRBV7-3	11	TRBJ1-1	.	ASSLTWETEAF
TRBV6-5	15	TRBJ2-7	TRBD2	ASSYSALAGGLYEQY
TRBV7-8	12	TRBJ2-2	TRBD2	ASSWTSGGGELF
TRBV5-1	12	TRBJ2-7	TRBD1	ASSFRGQVHEQY
TRBV2	13	TRBJ2-7	TRBD1	ASSDGRQGFYEQY
TRBV20-1	12	TRBJ1-6	.	SASGGTYNSPLH
TRBV20-1	14	TRBJ1-1	TRBD1	SARGTGQGLGTEAF
TRBV18	12	TRBJ2-3	TRBD1	ASSLGQGGDTQY
TRBV6-5	14	TRBJ1-6	TRBD1	ASSYSGQSYNTPLH
TRBV5-5	10	TRBJ2-7	.	ASSPRSYEQY
TRBV19	10	TRBJ2-1	.	ASSQRVNEQF
TRBV7-9	12	TRBJ1-4	TRBD1	ASSPGQGNEKLF
TRBV5-4	13	TRBJ1-2	TRBD1	ASRQGFARNYGYT
TRBV7-2	14	TRBJ2-7	TRBD2	ASSLDWTSGGYEQY
TRBV10-1	13	TRBJ2-7	TRBD1	ATRAQQGLTYEQY